These 11 T cell receptor beta chains share one sample of origin, sequenced in a study of T cells in localized non-small cell lung cancer. Profiled with immunoSEQ multiplex PCR; TCRdb holds only in-frame clones, not every one. The sample records over 45,000 clones, around nine tenths being singletons. Sequencing was performed on peripheral blood, taken before any cancer treatment. All receptors derive from a man between 40 and 75 years old with stage I squamous cell lung carcinoma.

This rearrangement joins TRBV7-3 to TRBJ2-1, with D uncertain. The CDR3 totals 15 residues. Germline assignment: CDR1 SGHTA and CDR2 FQGTGA. With 4 bases removed from V and 0 bases from J, the gap between germline ends came to 10 bases. This chain's CDR3 is CASSSTAYSYNEQFF. Here the CDR3 DNA reads TGTGCCAGCAGCTCAACTGCTTACTCCTACAATGAGCAGTTCTTC.

This chain links TRBV4-1 with TRBJ2-3; D possibly uses TRBD1 or TRBD2 (6 bases each). From germline, CDR1 is MGHRA and CDR2 YSYEKL. V was pared by 4 bases and J by 4 bases, with 12 bases between. The CDR3 has 14 residues. The CDR3 reads CASSPDGGPDTQYF. The CDR3 DNA follows: TGCGCCAGCAGCCCCGATGGGGGGCCAGATACGCAGTATTTT.

The chain links TRBV19 to TRBJ1-2; tentatively, D is TRBD1 (5 bases). The CDR3 runs to 14 residues. CDR1 and CDR2 (germline): LNHDA, SQIVND (reference sequence). V was cut by 5 bases and J by 3 bases, with 13 bases left in between. In DNA, the CDR3 is TGTGCCAGTAGTCCCCCAGGGATGTACTATGGCTACACCTTC. This sequence encodes CASSPPGMYYGYTF.

The V call is TRBV30, the J call TRBJ1-5; the D is unclear. Germline lookup yields CDR1 GTSNPN and CDR2 SVGIG (reference sequence). The CDR3 length is 13 residues. V lost 2 bases, J lost 1 base, and 6 bases lay in between. CDR3 coding DNA: TGTGCCTGGAGTAGTGGCAGCAATCAGCCCCAGCATTTT. It is translated as CAWSSGSNQPQHF.

This chain links TRBV30 with TRBJ2-5; D is possibly TRBD2 (6 bases). Germline CDR1 reads GTSNPN; CDR2 reads SVGIG (reference sequence). CDR3 size: 14 residues. V shed 2 bases and J shed 4 bases, with 14 bases lying between them. The CDR3 region is CAWSPGGSGETQYF. CDR3 bases: TGTGCCTGGAGTCCCGGGGGATCGGGAGAGACCCAGTACTTC.

This chain links TRBV5-1 with TRBJ2-1; 10 bases are shared with TRBD2. Germline assignment: CDR1 SGHRS and CDR2 YFSETQ. The CDR3 is 16 amino acids. V was clipped by 5 bases and J by 4 bases; unmatched bases: 9. The CDR3 spells CASRPHASGGYNEQFF. As DNA, the CDR3 is TGCGCCAGCAGACCGCATGCTAGCGGGGGTTACAATGAGCAGTTCTTC.

V usage is TRBV19 and J usage is TRBJ2-2; unclear D gene. Trimming took 7 bases from V and 1 from J, leaving 7 bases between them. Germline-derived CDR1 and CDR2 are LNHDA and SQIVND (reference sequence). CDR3 length: 13 residues. The CDR3 loop is CASNEMNTGELFF. The CDR3 bases are TGTGCCAGTAACGAGATGAACACCGGGGAGCTGTTTTTT.

The gene calls are TRBV7-3 and TRBJ1-1; possible D gene TRBD1, 5 bases. V lost 4 bases, J lost 2 bases, and 8 bases lay in between. This CDR3 is built from 13 residues. Germline CDR1 and CDR2: SGHTA and FQGTGA. This CDR3 is CASSWGFNTEAFF. Written as DNA, the CDR3 is TGTGCCAGCAGCTGGGGCTTTAACACTGAAGCTTTCTTT.

The chain has TRBV6-5 and TRBJ2-1; D gene uncertain. The CDR3 extends over 15 amino acids. CDR1 and CDR2 from the germline V gene are MNHEY and SVGAGI. The V end lost 6 bases, the J end lost 6 bases, and 18 bases lay between the germline ends. The CDR3 loop is CASRKTSWESNEQFF. The CDR3 nucleotides are TGTGCCAGCAGGAAGACCTCCTGGGAATCCAATGAGCAGTTCTTC.

For the CDR3, the DNA is TGTGCCAGCAGTCCCGGTGTTCAGGGGGCCTACGAGCAGTACTTC. This codes for CASSPGVQGAYEQYF. The chain uses TRBV6-1 and TRBJ2-7, with 7 nucleotides matching TRBD1. Germline CDR1 is MNHNS and CDR2 is SASEGT. The CDR3 contains 15 residues. V lost 5 bases to trimming and J lost 2 bases; unmatched junction nucleotides: 9.

The genes are TRBV10-3 and TRBJ2-2, with D maybe TRBD2 (6 bases). Germline V lookup: CDR1 ENHRY, CDR2 SYGVKD. The CDR3 runs to 12 residues. Trimming took 10 bases from V and 3 from J, leaving 9 bases between them. The CDR3 DNA reads as TGTGCCAACCGGAGGGACACCGGGGAGCTGTTTTTT. This gives the protein CANRRDTGELFF.